One and the same sample provided the 7 T cell receptor beta chains below, sequenced in a study of Ad26.COV2.S vaccination and SARS-CoV-2 variants. As for treatment: 15 to 20 received Ad26.COV2.S at low or high dose, single or two shots; several received placebo; per-sample allocation not given. Day 63 after the first vaccine or placebo injection was the time point for sampling. Sequenced by immunoSEQ multiplex PCR; TCRdb stores in-frame clones only, minus some. Among about 680,000 clones listed, more than 70% were seen once. The source material was peripheral blood, sampled in a trial of Ad26.COV2.S vaccine versus placebo. All receptors derive from a person between 18 and 65 years old who received the Ad26.COV2.S COVID-19 vaccine or a placebo.

The J gene is TRBJ2-5, the V gene TRBV5-4; the match to TRBD2 covers 12 bases. CDR1 is SGHNT, CDR2 YYREEE, per germline (reference sequence). The CDR3 has 13 amino acids. The junction had 2 bases not matched to a gene; V was cut back by 5 bases and J by 6 bases. The CDR3 loop is CASRTSGGQTQYF. The CDR3 DNA reads as TGTGCCAGCAGGACTAGCGGGGGTCAGACCCAGTACTTC.

The J gene is TRBJ2-5, the V gene TRBV7-6; D is perhaps TRBD1 (5 bases). V was trimmed by 4 bases and J by 4 bases, leaving 13 bases between them. The CDR3 spans 14 residues. Looked up from germline, CDR1 is SGHVS and CDR2 is FNYEAQ. The CDR3 region is CASSWNPRGETQYF. Written as DNA, the CDR3 is TGTGCCAGCAGCTGGAACCCTAGGGGAGAGACCCAGTACTTC. The whole variable domain, filled in from reference TRBV7-6 and TRBJ2-5, reads GAGVSQSPRYKVTKRGQDVALRCDPISGHVSLYWYRQALGQGPEFLTYFNYEAQQDKSGLPNDRFSAERPEGSISTLTIQRTEQRDSAMYRCASSWNPRGETQYFGPGTRLLVL.

V is TRBV5-1 and J is TRBJ2-3; 9 nucleotides match TRBD2. The J segment lost 1 base and the V segment lost 0 bases, leaving 3 bases of the junction unmatched. CDR1 SGHRS and CDR2 YFSETQ come from the germline V gene. CDR3 size: 16 residues. In DNA, the CDR3 is TGCGCCAGCAGCTTGGAAATAGCGGGGGGCACAGATACGCAGTATTTT. It translates to CASSLEIAGGTDTQYF.

V is TRBV28 and J is TRBJ1-2, with D unresolved. The CDR3 contains 13 residues. With 3 bases removed from V and 4 bases from J, the gap between germline ends came to 9 bases. CDR1 MDHEN and CDR2 SYDVKM come from the germline V gene. The CDR3 loop reads CASSFGSVYGYTF. CDR3 coding DNA: TGTGCCAGCAGTTTCGGGTCAGTCTATGGCTACACCTTC.

There are a few counts of this clone. This rearrangement joins TRBV4-1 to TRBJ1-1; perhaps TRBD1 as D (5 bases). The CDR3 runs to 15 residues. The germline gives CDR1 MGHRA, CDR2 YSYEKL. V was shortened by 3 bases and J by 1 base, with 12 bases between the two germline ends. The CDR3 here is CASSQGDRPNTEAFF. In DNA form, the CDR3 reads TGCGCCAGCAGCCAGGGGGACCGTCCGAACACTGAAGCTTTCTTT.

V and J are TRBV5-4 and TRBJ1-1; tentative D call: TRBD1 (6 bases). The length of the CDR3 is 15 residues. CDR1 is SGHNT and CDR2 is YYREEE in the germline V gene (reference sequence). V dropped 2 bases and J dropped 3 bases, with 14 bases sitting between them. CDR3 DNA: TGTGCCAGCAGCTTCACTATCGACAGGCACACTGAAGCTTTCTTT. As protein: CASSFTIDRHTEAFF.

The rearrangement uses TRBV4-3 and TRBJ2-5; 12 bases are shared with TRBD2. The CDR3 is made up of 16 amino acids. Germline values: CDR1 LGHNA, CDR2 YSLEER. V lost 1 base, J lost 1 base, and 1 base stayed unmatched. The CDR3: CASSQGLAGAQETQYF. As DNA, the CDR3 is TGCGCCAGCAGCCAAGGACTAGCGGGGGCCCAAGAGACCCAGTACTTC.